Below, one T cell receptor (beta chain) is given with its context. What this receptor recognizes is not known. Base quality data are lacking; no much larger clone is found one base away. The source of the sample is a study of radiotherapy plus CTLA-4 blockade in lung cancer (dated by TCRdb to between 2018 and 2020). For context, the study as a whole: Among the enrolled patients, about 19% had an objective response, and approximately 33% reached disease control.

Results and caveats for the whole study, not just this receptor: After treatment with radiotherapy and ipilimumab, TCR clones that originated in tumors expanded in peripheral blood. Early dynamic changes in blood T cell clones, together with increased serum interferon-beta after radiation, were reported as the strongest predictors of response.

Focal radiation therapy combined with CTLA-4 blockade (ipilimumab) was tested in patients with chemo-refractory metastatic non-small-cell lung cancer. Library construction relied on the immunoSEQ multiplex PCR assay. Drawn from immuneACCESS, this table holds only the in-frame rearrangements with V and J called that TCRdb kept. Clones are partly lost; checked studies trace under half to an unresolved V gene and leave the rest unexplained. This sample lists fewer than 150,000 clones; approximately 84% were detected once. The top ten clonotypes cover roughly 5.2% of the sample. Germline trimming amounts to 4 bases on V and 7 bases on J, with 10 as the count of junction bases outside the gene matches. Reading the germline V gene gives CDR1 SGDLS and CDR2 YYNGEE. The CDR3 sequence holds 15 residues, the cysteine and phenylalanine included. Only the CDR3 DNA stays, 45 bases, in frame from base 1.

The TCR was taken from a human donor with non-small cell lung cancer who had a partial response to radiotherapy plus ipilimumab. The chain is made from TRBV9 and TRBJ2-3; the junction holds 9 bases that match TRBD1. Here the sequenced sample was peripheral blood, taken from a patient treated with radiotherapy plus ipilimumab. For the CDR3, the sequence is CASSPSWGTGNTQYF. The DNA reads TGTGCCAGCAGCCCCTCGTGGGGGACAGGGAATACGCAGTATTTT.